Described below is a single T cell receptor (beta chain) sequence and its context. Its target is unknown. Sequencing was performed with immunoSEQ multiplex PCR; in TCRdb, only in-frame clones are kept and a portion is missing. The sample includes about 110,000 clones, about 90% of them seen just once. This entry belongs to a study of T cell responses to AZD1222 COVID-19 vaccine. Findings of the study overall: Females outnumbered males among donors, who were mostly white British; clonal diversity was possibly underestimated. It was only after the peak T cell response that any repertoires were sampled.

The CDR3 runs to 14 residues. V shed 1 base and J 4 bases; nucleotides not matched to a gene: 0. Per the germline V gene, CDR1 is LGHDT and CDR2 is YNNKEL (reference sequence). This sequence originates from an adult in good health. Here the sequenced sample was peripheral blood, taken on day 0 of AZD1222 vaccination. This chain uses TRBV3-1 (or the pseudogene TRBV3-2) with TRBJ1-5; 8 bases match TRBD1. CDR3 amino acids: CASSQGQGNQPQHF. The CDR3 DNA follows: TGTGCCAGCAGCCAAGGACAGGGGAATCAGCCCCAGCATTTT.